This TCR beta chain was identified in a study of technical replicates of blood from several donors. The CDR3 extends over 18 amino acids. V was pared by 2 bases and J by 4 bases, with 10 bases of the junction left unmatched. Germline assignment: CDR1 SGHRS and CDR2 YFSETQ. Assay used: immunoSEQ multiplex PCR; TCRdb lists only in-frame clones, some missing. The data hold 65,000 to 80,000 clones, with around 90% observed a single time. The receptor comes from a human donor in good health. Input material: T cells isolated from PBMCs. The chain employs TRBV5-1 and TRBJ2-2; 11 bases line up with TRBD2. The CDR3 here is CASSLTSGSAPVTGELFF. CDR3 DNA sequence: TGCGCCAGCAGCTTAACTAGCGGGAGTGCACCAGTCACCGGGGAGCTGTTTTTT.